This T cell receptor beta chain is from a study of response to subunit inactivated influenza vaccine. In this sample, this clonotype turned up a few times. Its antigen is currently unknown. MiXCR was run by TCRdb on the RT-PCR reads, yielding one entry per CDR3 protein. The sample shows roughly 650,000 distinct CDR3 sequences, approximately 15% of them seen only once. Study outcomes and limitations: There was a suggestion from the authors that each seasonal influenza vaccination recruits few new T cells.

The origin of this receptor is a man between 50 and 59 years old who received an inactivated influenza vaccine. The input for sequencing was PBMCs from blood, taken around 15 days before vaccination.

CDR3 region: CASSSGGPRTDTQYF. The CDR3 DNA follows: TGTGCCAGCAGTAGTGGGGGTCCCCGCACAGATACGCAGTATTTT. The chain combines TRBV28 with TRBJ2-3; D assignment may be TRBD1 or TRBD2 (5 bases each). The V end lost 5 bases, the J end lost 1 base, and 13 bases lay between the germline ends. CDR3 length: 15 amino acids. Germline lookup yields CDR1 MDHEN and CDR2 SYDVKM.